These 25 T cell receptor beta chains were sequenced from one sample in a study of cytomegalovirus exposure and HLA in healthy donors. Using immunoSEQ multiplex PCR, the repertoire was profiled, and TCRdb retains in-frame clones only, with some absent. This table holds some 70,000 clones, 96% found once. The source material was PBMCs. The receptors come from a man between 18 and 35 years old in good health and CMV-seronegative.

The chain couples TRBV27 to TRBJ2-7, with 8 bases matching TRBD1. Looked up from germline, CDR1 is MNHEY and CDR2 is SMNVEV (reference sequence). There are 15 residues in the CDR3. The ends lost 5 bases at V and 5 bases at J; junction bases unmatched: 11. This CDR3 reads CASSLGQGRHHEQYF. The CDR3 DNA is TGTGCCAGCAGTCTCGGACAGGGCCGCCACCACGAGCAGTACTTC.

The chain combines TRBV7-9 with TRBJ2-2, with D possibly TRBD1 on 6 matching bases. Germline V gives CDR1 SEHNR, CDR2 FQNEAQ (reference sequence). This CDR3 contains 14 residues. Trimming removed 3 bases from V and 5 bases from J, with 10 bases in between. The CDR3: CASSFTGKTGELFF. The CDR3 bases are TGTGCCAGCAGCTTTACAGGGAAAACCGGGGAGCTGTTTTTT.

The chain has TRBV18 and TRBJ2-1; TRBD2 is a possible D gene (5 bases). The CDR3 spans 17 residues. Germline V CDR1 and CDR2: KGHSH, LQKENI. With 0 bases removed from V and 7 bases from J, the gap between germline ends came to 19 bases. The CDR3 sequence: CASSPPHVGLGGNEQFF. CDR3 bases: TGTGCCAGCTCACCACCCCACGTGGGCCTAGGAGGAAATGAGCAGTTCTTC.

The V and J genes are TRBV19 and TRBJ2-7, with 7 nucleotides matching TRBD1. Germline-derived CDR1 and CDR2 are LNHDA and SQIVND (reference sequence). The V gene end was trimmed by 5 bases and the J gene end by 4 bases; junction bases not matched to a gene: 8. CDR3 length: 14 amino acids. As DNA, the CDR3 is TGTGCCAGTAGTTTTACAACAGGGGCATACGAGCAGTACTTC. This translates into CASSFTTGAYEQYF.

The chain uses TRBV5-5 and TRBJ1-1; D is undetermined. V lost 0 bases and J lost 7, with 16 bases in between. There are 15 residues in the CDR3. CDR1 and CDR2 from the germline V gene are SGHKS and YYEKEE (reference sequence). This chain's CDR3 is CASSLGGEGGVEAFF. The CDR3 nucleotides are TGTGCCAGCAGCTTGGGCGGGGAGGGCGGCGTTGAAGCTTTCTTT.

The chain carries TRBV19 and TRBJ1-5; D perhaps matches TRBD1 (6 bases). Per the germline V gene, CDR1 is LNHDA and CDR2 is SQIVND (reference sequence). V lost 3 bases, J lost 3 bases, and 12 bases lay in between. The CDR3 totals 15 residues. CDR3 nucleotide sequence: TGTGCCAGTAGTATGGTACAGGGAAACAATCAGCCCCAGCATTTT. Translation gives CASSMVQGNNQPQHF. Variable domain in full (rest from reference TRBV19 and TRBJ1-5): DGGITQSPKYLFRKEGQNVTLSCEQNLNHDAMYWYRQDPGQGLRLIYYSQIVNDFQKGDIAEGYSVSREKKESFPLTVTSAQKNPTAFYLCASSMVQGNNQPQHFGDGTRLSIL.

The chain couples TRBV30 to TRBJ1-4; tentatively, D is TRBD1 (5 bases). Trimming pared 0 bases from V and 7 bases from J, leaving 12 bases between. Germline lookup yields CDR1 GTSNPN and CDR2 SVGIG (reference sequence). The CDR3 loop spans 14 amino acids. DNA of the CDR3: TGTGCCTGGAGTGTACCCAGGGCACCTGAAAAACTGTTTTTT. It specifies CAWSVPRAPEKLFF.

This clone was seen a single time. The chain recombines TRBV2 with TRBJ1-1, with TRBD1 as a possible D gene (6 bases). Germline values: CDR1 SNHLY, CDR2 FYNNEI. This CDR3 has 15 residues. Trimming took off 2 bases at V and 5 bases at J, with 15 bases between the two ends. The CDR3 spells CASSESGGTKTEAFF. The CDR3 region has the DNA TGTGCCAGCAGTGAATCGGGGGGCACCAAGACTGAAGCTTTCTTT.

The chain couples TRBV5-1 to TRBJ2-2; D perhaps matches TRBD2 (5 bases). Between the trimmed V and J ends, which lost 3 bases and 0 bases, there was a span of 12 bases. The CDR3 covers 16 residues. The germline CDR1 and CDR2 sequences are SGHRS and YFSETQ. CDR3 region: CASSSIKGANTGELFF. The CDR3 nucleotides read TGCGCCAGCAGCTCGATTAAGGGAGCGAACACCGGGGAGCTGTTTTTT. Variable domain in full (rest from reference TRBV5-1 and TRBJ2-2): KAGVTQTPRYLIKTRGQQVTLSCSPISGHRSVSWYQQTPGQGLQFLFEYFSETQRNKGNFPGRFSGRQFSNSRSEMNVSTLELGDSALYLCASSSIKGANTGELFFGEGSRLTVL.

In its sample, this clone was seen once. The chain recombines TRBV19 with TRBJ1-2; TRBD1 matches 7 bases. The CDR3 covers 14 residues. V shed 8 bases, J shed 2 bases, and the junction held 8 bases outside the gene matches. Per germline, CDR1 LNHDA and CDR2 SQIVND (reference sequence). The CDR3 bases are TGTGCCAGTCACCCTACAGGGGTAAACTATGGCTACACCTTC. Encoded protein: CASHPTGVNYGYTF.

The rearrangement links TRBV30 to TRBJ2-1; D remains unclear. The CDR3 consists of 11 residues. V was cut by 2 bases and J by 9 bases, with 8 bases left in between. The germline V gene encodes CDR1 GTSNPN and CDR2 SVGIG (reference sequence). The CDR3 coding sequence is TGTGCCTGGAGTAGCCGTGTTGAGCAGTTCTTC. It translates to CAWSSRVEQFF.

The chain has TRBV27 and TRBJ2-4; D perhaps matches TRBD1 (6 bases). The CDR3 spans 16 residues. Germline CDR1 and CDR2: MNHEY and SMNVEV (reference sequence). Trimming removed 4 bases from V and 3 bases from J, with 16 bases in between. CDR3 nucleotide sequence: TGTGCCAGCAGTTCCATCCAGGGGTTAGACAAAAACATTCAGTACTTC. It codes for CASSSIQGLDKNIQYF.

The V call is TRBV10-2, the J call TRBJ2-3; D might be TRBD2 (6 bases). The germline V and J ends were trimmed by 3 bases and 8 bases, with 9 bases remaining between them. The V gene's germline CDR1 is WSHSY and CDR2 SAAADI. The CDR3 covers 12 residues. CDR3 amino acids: CASSDLGGTQYF. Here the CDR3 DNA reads TGCGCCAGCAGTGATCTGGGGGGTACGCAGTATTTT.

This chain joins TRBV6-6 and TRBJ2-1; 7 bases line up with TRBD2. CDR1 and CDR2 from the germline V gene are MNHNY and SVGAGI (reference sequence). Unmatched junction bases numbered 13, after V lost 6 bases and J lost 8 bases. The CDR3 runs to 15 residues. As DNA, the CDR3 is TGTGCCAGCAGCCTAGCGCCCCTCCGGGAGGATGAGCAGTTCTTC. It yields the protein CASSLAPLREDEQFF.

CDR3 bases: TGTGCCAGCAGCTTAAGTGGGAGCGGGCGAAACACCATATATTTT. It translates to CASSLSGSGRNTIYF. The chain couples TRBV7-3 to TRBJ1-3; no reliable D call. Germline values: CDR1 SGHTA, CDR2 FQGTGA. The V and J ends lost 1 base and 5 bases respectively, with 12 bases between them. This CDR3 spans 15 amino acids.

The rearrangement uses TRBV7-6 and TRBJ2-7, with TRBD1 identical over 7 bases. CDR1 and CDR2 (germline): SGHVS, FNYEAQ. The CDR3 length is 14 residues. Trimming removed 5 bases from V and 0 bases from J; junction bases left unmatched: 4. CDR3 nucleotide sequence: TGTGCCAGCAGCCTAGGGGACAGCTCCTACGAGCAGTACTTC. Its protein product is CASSLGDSSYEQYF.

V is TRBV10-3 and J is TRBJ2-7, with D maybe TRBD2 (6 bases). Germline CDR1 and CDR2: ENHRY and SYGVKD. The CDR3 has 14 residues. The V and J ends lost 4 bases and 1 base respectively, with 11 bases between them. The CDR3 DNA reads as TGTGCCATCAGTGGGGGGGTGCCGTCCTACGAGCAGTACTTC. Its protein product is CAISGGVPSYEQYF.

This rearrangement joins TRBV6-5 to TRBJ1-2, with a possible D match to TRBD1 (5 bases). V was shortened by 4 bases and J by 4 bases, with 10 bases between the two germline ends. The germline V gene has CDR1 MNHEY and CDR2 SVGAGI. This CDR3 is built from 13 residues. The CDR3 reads CASSWGYGYGYTF. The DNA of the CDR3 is TGTGCCAGCAGTTGGGGCTACGGCTATGGCTACACCTTC.

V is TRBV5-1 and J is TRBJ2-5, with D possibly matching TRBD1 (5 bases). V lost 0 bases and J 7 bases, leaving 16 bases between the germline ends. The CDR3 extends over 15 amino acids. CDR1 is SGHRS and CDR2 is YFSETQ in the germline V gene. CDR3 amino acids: CASSLAQGADGTQYF. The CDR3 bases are TGCGCCAGCAGCTTGGCCCAAGGGGCAGACGGGACCCAGTACTTC.

The CDR3 is CATSRDLANYNEQFF. CDR3 sequence (DNA): TGTGCCACCAGCAGAGATCTAGCAAACTACAATGAGCAGTTCTTC. The chain joins TRBV15 to TRBJ2-1; D is possibly TRBD2 (5 bases). Germline CDR1 and CDR2: LNHNV and YYDKDF (reference sequence). This CDR3 is built from 15 residues. V lost 0 bases to trimming and J lost 3 bases, with 9 bases between them.

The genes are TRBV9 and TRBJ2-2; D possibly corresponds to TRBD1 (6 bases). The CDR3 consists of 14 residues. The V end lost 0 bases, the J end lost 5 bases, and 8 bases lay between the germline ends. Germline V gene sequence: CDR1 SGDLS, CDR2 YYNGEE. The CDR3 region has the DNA TGTGCCAGCAGCGTAGGCCAGGGGACCGGGGAGCTGTTTTTT. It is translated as CASSVGQGTGELFF.

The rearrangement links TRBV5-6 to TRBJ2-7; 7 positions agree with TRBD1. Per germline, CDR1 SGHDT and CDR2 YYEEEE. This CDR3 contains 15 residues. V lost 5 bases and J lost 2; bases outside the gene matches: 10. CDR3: CASSPRGSGPYEQYF. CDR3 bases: TGTGCCAGCAGTCCCAGGGGGAGCGGCCCCTACGAGCAGTACTTC.

The CDR3 sequence: CASSYPGTDTQYF. The CDR3 DNA sequence: TGTGCCAGCAGTTACCCAGGCACAGATACGCAGTATTTT. This chain joins TRBV6-5 and TRBJ2-3; D call uncertain. There are 13 residues in the CDR3. Trimming took off 2 bases at V and 1 base at J, with 4 bases between the two ends. Germline CDR1 and CDR2: MNHEY and SVGAGI.

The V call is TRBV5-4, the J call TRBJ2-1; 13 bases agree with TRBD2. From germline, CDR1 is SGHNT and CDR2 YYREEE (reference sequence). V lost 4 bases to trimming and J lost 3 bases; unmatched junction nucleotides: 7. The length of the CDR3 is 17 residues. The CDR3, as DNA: TGTGCCAGCAGCCAAGGGACTAGCGGGACCGGCTACAATGAGCAGTTCTTC. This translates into CASSQGTSGTGYNEQFF.

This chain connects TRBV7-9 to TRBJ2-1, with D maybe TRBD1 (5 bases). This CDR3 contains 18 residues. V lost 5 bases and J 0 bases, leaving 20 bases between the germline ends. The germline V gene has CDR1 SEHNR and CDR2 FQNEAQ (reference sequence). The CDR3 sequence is CASSRTSGIRSSYNEQFF. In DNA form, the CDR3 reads TGTGCCAGCAGCCGAACCTCAGGGATAAGGAGCTCCTACAATGAGCAGTTCTTC.